Below, one TCR beta chain is given with its context. Its antigen is still unknown. The CDR3 contains 16 residues. Trimming took 7 bases from V and 3 from J, leaving 22 bases between them. Germline CDR1 SQVTM, CDR2 ANQGSEA. The sample is drawn from a study of T-cell reconstitution after alpha-beta-depleted transplantation in children. Study-wide results and caveats: It was surviving recipient T cells and thymic progenitors that gave some patients high TCRbeta diversity at day 60. T-cell numbers and diversity, one year after transplant, stemmed largely from T cells that were newly produced. Several hundred expanded graft clones reportedly were the source of alpha-beta T cells about two months after transplant.

For TCRbeta, the library was prepared with unique molecular identifiers. TCRdb ran MiXCR on the PCR reads and lists one entry per CDR3 protein. The sample consists of about 980,000 distinct CDR3 sequences, under 30% of them appearing once. The origin of this receptor is a boy younger than two who had a stem cell transplant for SCID, so the T cells may come from the graft donor. The chain carries TRBV29-1 and TRBJ2-1; perhaps TRBD1 as D (5 bases). Sequencing was performed on PBMCs, mostly from graft donor cells, taken 360 days after TCRalphabeta/CD19-depleted stem cell transplant. The CDR3 region is CSARPGGARVYNEQFF. CDR3 nucleotides: TGCAGCGCAAGGCCCGGTGGGGCCCGAGTCTACAATGAGCAGTTCTTC.